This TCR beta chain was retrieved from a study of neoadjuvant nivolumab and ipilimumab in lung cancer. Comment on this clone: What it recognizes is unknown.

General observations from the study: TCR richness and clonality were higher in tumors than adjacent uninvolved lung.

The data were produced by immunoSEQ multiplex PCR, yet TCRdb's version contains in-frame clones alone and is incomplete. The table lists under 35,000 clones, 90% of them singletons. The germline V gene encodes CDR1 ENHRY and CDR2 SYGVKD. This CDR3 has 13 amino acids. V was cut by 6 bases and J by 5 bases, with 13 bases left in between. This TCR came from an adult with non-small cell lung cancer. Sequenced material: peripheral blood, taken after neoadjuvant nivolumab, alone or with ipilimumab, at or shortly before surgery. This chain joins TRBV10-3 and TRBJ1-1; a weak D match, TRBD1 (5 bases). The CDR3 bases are TGTGCCATCAGGCGGGGGATGGCAACTGAAGCTTTCTTT. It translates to CAIRRGMATEAFF.